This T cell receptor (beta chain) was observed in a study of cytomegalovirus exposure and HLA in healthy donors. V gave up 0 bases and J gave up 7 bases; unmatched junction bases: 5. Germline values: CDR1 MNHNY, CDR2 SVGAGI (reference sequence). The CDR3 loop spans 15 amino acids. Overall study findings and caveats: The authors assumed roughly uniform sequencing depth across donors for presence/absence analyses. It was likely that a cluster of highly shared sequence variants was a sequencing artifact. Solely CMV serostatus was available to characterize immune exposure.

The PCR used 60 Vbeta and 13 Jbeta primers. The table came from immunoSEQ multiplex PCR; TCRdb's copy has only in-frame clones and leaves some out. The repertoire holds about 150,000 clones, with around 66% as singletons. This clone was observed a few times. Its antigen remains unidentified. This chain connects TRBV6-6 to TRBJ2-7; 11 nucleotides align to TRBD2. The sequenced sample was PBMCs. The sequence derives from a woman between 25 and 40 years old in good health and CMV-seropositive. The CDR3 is CASSYSVLAGGEQYF. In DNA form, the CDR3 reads TGTGCCAGCAGTTACTCGGTCCTAGCGGGGGGAGAGCAGTACTTC.